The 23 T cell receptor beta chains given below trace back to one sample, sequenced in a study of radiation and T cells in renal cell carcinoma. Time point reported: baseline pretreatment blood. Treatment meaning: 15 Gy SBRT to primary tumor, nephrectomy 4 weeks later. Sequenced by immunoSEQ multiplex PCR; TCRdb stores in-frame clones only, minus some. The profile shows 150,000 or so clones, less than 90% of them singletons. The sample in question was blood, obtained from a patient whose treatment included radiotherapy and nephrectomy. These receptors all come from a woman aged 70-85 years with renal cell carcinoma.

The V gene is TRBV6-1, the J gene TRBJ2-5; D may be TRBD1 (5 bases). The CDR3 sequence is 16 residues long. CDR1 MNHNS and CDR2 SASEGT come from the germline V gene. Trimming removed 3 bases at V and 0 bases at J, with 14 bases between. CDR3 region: CASSDLVRDHQETQYF. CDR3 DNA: TGTGCCAGCAGTGATTTAGTCAGGGATCACCAAGAGACCCAGTACTTC.

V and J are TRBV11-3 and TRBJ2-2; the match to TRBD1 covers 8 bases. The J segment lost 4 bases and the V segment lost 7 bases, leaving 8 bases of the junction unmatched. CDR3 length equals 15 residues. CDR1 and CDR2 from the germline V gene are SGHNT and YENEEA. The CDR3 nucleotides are TGTGCCAGCATCCGAGGACAGGGTGGCACCGGGGAGCTGTTTTTT. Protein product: CASIRGQGGTGELFF.

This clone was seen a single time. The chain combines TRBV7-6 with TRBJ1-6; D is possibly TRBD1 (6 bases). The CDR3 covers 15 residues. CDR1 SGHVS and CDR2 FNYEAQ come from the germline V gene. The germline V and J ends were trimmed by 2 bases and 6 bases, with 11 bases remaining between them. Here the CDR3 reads CASSLSGAGNSPLHF. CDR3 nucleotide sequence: TGTGCCAGCAGCTTATCAGGGGCAGGTAATTCACCCCTCCACTTT.

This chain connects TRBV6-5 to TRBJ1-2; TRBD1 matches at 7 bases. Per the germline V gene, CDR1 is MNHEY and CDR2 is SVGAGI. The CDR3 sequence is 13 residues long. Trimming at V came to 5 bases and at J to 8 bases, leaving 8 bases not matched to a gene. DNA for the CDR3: TGTGCCAGCAGTGCGGGACAGCTTCTGGGCTACACCTTC. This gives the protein CASSAGQLLGYTF.

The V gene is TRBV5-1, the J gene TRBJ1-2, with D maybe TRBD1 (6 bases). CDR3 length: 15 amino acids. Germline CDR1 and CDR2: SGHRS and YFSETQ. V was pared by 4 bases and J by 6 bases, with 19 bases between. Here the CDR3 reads CASSQPGQGGHGYTF. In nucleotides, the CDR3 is TGCGCCAGCAGCCAGCCGGGACAAGGAGGGCATGGCTACACCTTC. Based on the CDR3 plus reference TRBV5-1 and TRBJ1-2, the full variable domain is KAGVTQTPRYLIKTRGQQVTLSCSPISGHRSVSWYQQTPGQGLQFLFEYFSETQRNKGNFPGRFSGRQFSNSRSEMNVSTLELGDSALYLCASSQPGQGGHGYTFGSGTRLTVV.

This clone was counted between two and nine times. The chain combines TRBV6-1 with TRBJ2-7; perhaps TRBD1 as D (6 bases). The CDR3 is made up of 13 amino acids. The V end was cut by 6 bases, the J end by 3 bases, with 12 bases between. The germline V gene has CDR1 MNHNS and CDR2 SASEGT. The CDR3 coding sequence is TGTGCCAGCAGAACCACAGGGTACTACGAGCAGTACTTC. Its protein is CASRTTGYYEQYF.

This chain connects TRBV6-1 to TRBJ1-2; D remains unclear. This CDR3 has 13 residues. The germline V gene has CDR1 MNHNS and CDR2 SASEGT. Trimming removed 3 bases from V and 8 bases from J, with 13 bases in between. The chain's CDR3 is CASSDDTWRGYTF. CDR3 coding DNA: TGTGCCAGCAGTGATGACACCTGGAGGGGCTACACCTTC.

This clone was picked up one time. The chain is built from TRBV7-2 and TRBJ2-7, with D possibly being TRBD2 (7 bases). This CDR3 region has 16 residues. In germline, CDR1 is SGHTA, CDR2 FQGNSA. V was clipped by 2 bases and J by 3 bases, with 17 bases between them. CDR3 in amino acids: CASSLRAPGEGYEQYF. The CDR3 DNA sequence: TGTGCCAGCAGCTTAAGGGCGCCAGGGGAGGGCTACGAGCAGTACTTC.

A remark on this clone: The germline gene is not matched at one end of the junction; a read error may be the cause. CDR3 nucleotides: TGTGCTAGCAGCTCTCCCCGGGGGGACACCACTCAAGAGACCCAGTACTTC. Translation gives CASSSPRGDTTQETQYF. This sequence joins TRBV7-7 and TRBJ2-5; TRBD2 might be the D (7 bases). Germline assignment: CDR1 SSHAT and CDR2 FNYEAQ (reference sequence). The length of the CDR3 is 17 residues.

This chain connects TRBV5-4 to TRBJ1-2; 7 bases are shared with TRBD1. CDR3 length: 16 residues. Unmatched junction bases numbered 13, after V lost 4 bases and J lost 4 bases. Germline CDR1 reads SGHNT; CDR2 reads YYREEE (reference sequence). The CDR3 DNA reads TGTGCCAGCAGCCTGAGCCAATCTGGGACAGCCTATGGCTACACCTTC. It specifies CASSLSQSGTAYGYTF. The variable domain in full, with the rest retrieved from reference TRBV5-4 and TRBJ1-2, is ETGVTQSPTHLIKTRGQQVTLRCSSQSGHNTVSWYQQALGQGPQFIFQYYREEENGRGNFPPRFSGLQFPNYSSELNVNALELDDSALYLCASSLSQSGTAYGYTFGSGTRLTVV.

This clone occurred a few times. The CDR3 region has the DNA TGTGCCAGCAGCGTAGCCGACTCGATAAATCAGCCCCAGCATTTT. Its protein is CASSVADSINQPQHF. The rearrangement uses TRBV9 and TRBJ1-5; D unresolved. Trimming removed 0 bases at V and 4 bases at J, with 11 bases between. The CDR3 runs 15 residues. The germline gives CDR1 SGDLS, CDR2 YYNGEE.

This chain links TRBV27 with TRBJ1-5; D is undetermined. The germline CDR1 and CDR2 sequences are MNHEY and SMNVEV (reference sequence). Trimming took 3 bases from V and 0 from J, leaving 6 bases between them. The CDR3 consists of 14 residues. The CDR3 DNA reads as TGTGCCAGCAGTTTGGAGGGTAGCAATCAGCCCCAGCATTTT. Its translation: CASSLEGSNQPQHF.

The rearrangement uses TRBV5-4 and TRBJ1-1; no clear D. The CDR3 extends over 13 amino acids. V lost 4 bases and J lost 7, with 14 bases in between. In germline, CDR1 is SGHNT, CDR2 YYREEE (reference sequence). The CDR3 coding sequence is TGTGCCAGCAGCAGCCCGGGCCTCTATGAAGCTTTCTTT. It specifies CASSSPGLYEAFF.

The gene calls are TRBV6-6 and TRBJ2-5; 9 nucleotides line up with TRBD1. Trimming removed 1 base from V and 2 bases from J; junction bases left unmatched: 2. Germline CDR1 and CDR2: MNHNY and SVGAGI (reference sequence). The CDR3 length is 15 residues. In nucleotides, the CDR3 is TGTGCCAGCAGTTACTTTGGGACAGGGCAAGAGACCCAGTACTTC. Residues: CASSYFGTGQETQYF.

Here the CDR3 DNA reads TGTGCCAGCAGCTCCCCCGGGGGTGGCTATGGCTACACCTTC. Its translation is CASSSPGGGYGYTF. The chain employs TRBV9 and TRBJ1-2, with a possible D match to TRBD1 (5 bases). Trimming stripped 4 bases from V and 4 bases from J, with 14 bases between. Germline-derived CDR1 and CDR2 are SGDLS and YYNGEE. The CDR3 covers 14 residues.

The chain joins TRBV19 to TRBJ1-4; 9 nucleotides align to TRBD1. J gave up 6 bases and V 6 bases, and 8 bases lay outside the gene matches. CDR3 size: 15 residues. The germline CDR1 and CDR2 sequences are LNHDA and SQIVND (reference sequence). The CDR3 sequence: CASRKPGQGDEKLFF. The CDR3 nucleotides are TGTGCCAGTAGGAAGCCGGGACAGGGCGATGAAAAACTGTTTTTT. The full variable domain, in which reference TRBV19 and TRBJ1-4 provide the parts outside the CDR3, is DGGITQSPKYLFRKEGQNVTLSCEQNLNHDAMYWYRQDPGQGLRLIYYSQIVNDFQKGDIAEGYSVSREKKESFPLTVTSAQKNPTAFYLCASRKPGQGDEKLFFGSGTQLSVL.

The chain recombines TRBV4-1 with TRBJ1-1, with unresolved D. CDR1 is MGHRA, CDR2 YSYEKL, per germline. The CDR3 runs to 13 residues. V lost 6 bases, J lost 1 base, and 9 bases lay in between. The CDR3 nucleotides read TGCGCCAGCAGAGCGAGGGAGAACACTGAAGCTTTCTTT. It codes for CASRARENTEAFF.

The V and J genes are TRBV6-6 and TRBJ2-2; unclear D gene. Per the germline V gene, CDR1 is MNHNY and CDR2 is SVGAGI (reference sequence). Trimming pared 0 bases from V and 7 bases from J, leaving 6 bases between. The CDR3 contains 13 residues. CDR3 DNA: TGTGCCAGCAGTTACTCGTTCTTCGGGGAGCTGTTTTTT. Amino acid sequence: CASSYSFFGELFF.

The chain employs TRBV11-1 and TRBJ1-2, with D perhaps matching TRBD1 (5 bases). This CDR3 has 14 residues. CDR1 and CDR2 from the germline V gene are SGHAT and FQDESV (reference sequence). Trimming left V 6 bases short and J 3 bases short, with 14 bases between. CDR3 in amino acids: CASSVTPGYYGYTF. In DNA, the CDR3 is TGTGCCAGCAGTGTCACACCAGGGTACTATGGCTACACCTTC.

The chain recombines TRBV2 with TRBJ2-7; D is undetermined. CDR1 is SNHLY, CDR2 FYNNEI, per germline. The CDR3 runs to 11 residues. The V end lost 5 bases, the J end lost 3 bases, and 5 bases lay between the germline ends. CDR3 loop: CASSTIYEQYF. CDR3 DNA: TGTGCCAGCAGTACCATCTACGAGCAGTACTTC. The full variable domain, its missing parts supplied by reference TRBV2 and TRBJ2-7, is EPEVTQTPSHQVTQMGQEVILRCVPISNHLYFYWYRQILGQKVEFLVSFYNNEISEKSEIFDDQFSVERPDGSNFTLKIRSTKLEDSAMYFCASSTIYEQYFGPGTRLTVT.

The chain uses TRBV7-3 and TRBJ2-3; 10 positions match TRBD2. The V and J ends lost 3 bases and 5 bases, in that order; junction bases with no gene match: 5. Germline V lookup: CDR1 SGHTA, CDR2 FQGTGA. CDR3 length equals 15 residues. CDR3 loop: CASSLGLAGVDTQYF. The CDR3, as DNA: TGTGCCAGCAGCTTGGGGCTAGCGGGGGTAGATACGCAGTATTTT.

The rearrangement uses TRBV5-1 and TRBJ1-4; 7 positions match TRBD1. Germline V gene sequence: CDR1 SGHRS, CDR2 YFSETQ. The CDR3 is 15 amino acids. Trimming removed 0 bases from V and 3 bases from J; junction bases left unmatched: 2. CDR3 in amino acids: CASSLADRANEKLFF. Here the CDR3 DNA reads TGCGCCAGCAGCTTGGCTGACAGGGCTAATGAAAAACTGTTTTTT.

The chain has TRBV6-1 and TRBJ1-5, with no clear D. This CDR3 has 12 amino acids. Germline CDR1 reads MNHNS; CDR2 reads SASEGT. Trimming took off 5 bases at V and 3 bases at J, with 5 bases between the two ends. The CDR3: CASSRPNQPQHF. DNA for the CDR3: TGTGCCAGCAGTAGGCCCAATCAGCCCCAGCATTTT.